This T cell receptor beta chain was observed in a study of T cell responses to AZD1222 COVID-19 vaccine. Across the whole study: Second-dose timings of about 4 or about 12 weeks were pooled.

Study outcomes and limitations: Donors, mostly white British, included more females; clonal diversity was possibly underestimated. A reported finding is that nearly half of spike-specific TCRs target unmutated variant regions. Repertoire sampling occurred only after the peak T cell response.

Comment on this clone: What it recognizes is unknown.

TCRdb keeps only in-frame clones here, not all; method: immunoSEQ multiplex PCR. Of about 120,000 clones in the sample, 91% were seen once. The ends were cut back, 4 bases at V and 5 bases at J, with 9 bases in the middle. Germline V lookup: CDR1 SGHRS, CDR2 YFSETQ. This CDR3 has 13 residues. The sequencing used peripheral blood, collected on day 0 of AZD1222 vaccination. The receptor was isolated from an adult in good health. The rearrangement links TRBV5-1 to TRBJ1-4; weak D call: TRBD1 (5 bases). The CDR3 loop is CASSRDWNEKLFF. DNA of the CDR3: TGCGCCAGCAGCCGGGACTGGAATGAAAAACTGTTTTTT.